Only a few counts were recorded for the clone carrying this TCR beta chain. TCRdb reprocessed the 5' RACE reads with MiXCR, giving one entry per CDR3 protein. Of 300,000 to 400,000 distinct CDR3 sequences in the sample, 8.7% were seen once. The sample is drawn from a study of T cells after yellow fever vaccination. The CDR3 has 11 residues. The trim removed 1 base at V and 17 bases at J, leaving 5 bases unmatched. Germline-derived CDR1 and CDR2 are SQVTM and ANQGSEA. The V and J genes are TRBV29-1 and TRBJ1-6; the match to TRBD1 covers 7 bases. This clonotype was sampled from a man younger than 30 who received the YFV17D yellow fever vaccine. This sample comprised PBMCs, obtained on the day of the first yellow fever vaccination. The CDR3: CSVEAGGRIHF. The DNA for the CDR3 is TGCAGCGTTGAAGCAGGGGGGCGAATCCACTTT.